This entry features one TCR beta chain sequence. Its antigen is unidentified. MiXCR was run by TCRdb on the reads, yielding one entry per CDR3 protein. Of around 450,000 distinct CDR3 sequences in the sample, approximately 31% were seen once. The record originates from a study of T cell repertoires in cytomegalovirus infection. Across the whole study: Matching HLA type and CMV infection were both indicated by public TCR beta signatures. Study-level points and caveats: Carriers of CMV and the relevant HLA type were discriminated by public TCR beta frequency. HLA-C-restricted CMV clonotypes gave the most frequent clonotype in two of eight donors.

The clonotype comes from a human donor in good health (CMV status not recorded). Some clones in this sample may be carry-over from other donors' samples. The specimen was PBMCs.

For the CDR3, the DNA is TGTGCCTGGAGTGCCTCTACTGGCTCCTACAATGAGCAGTTCTTC. Translation: CAWSASTGSYNEQFF. The J gene is TRBJ2-1, the V gene TRBV30; D is unclear. V was cut by 1 base and J by 0 bases, with 10 bases left in between. Germline CDR1 GTSNPN, CDR2 SVGIG (reference sequence). The length of the CDR3 is 15 residues.